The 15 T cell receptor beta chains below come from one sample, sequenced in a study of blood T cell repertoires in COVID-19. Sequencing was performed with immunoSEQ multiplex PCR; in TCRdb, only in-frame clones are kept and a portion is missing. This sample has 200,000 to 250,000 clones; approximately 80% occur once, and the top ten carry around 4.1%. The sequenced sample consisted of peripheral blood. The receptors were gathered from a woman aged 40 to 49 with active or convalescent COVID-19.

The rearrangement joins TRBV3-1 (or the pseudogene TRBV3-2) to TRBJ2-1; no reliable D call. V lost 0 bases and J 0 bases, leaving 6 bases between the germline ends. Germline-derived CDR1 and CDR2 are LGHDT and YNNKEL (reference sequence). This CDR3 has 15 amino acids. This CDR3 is CASSQEESSYNEQFF. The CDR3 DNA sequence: TGTGCCAGCAGCCAAGAGGAGAGCTCCTACAATGAGCAGTTCTTC.

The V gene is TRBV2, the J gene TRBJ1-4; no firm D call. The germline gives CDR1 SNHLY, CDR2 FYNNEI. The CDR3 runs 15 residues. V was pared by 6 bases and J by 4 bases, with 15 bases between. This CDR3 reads CASRKESVNNEKLFF. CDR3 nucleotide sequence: TGTGCCAGCAGAAAGGAAAGCGTAAATAATGAAAAACTGTTTTTT.

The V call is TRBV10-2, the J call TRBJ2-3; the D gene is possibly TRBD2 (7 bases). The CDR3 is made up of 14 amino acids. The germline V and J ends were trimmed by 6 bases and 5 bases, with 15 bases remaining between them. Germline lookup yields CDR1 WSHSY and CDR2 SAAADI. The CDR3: CASRRGGLGDTQYF. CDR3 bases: TGCGCCAGCAGGAGGGGGGGCCTCGGAGATACGCAGTATTTT.

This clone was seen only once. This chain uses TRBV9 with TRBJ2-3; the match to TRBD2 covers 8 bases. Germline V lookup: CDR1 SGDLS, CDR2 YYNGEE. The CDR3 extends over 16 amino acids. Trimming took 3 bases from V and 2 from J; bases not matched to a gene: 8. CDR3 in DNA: TGTGCCAGCAGCGCCCCAGCGGGGGCCGTCACAGATACGCAGTATTTT. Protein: CASSAPAGAVTDTQYF.

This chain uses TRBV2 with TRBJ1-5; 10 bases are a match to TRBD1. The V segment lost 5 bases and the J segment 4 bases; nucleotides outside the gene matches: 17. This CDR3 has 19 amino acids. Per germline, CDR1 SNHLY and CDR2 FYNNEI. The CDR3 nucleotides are TGTGCCAGCAGTTCATACCCTATGACAGGGGGCTTGGGTAATCAGCCCCAGCATTTT. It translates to CASSSYPMTGGLGNQPQHF.

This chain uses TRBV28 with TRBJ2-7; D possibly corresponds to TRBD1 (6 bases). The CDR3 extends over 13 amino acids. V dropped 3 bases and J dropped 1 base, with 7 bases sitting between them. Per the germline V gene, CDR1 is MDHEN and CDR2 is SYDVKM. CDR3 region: CASSLGASYEQYV. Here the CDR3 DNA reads TGTGCCAGCAGTTTGGGGGCATCCTACGAGCAGTACGTC.

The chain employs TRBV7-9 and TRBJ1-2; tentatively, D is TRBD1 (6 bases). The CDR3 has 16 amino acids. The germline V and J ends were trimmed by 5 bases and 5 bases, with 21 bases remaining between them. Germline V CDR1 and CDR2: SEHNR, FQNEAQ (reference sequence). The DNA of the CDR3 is TGTGCCAGCAGCGCAGGGGACTATAAGTCCCTTTATGGCTACACCTTC. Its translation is CASSAGDYKSLYGYTF.

The CDR3 DNA sequence: TGTGCCACCTATGGACAGGCGGAGACTAACTATGGCTACACCTTC. Protein sequence: CATYGQAETNYGYTF. The J gene is TRBJ1-2, the V gene TRBV28; 7 bases map to TRBD1. CDR1 and CDR2 (germline): MDHEN, SYDVKM. The CDR3 extends over 15 amino acids. Losses at the gene ends were 10 bases for V and 0 bases for J; bases not matched to a gene: 11.

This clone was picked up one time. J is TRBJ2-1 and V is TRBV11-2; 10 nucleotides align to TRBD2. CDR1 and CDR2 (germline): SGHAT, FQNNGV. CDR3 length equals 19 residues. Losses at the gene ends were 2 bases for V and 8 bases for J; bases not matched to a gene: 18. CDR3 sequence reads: CASSLKGSGGAGGPDEQFF. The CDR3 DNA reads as TGTGCCAGCAGCTTAAAGGGATCCGGTGGAGCGGGGGGGCCAGATGAGCAGTTCTTC.

The CDR3 reads CASSVQSSGGGTDTQYF. DNA for the CDR3: TGTGCCAGCAGTGTTCAATCTAGCGGGGGTGGCACAGATACGCAGTATTTT. The rearrangement joins TRBV6-1 to TRBJ2-3, with 10 bases matching TRBD2. From germline, CDR1 is MNHNS and CDR2 SASEGT. J was trimmed by 1 base and V by 4 bases; bases with no gene match: 8. The CDR3 sequence is 17 residues long.

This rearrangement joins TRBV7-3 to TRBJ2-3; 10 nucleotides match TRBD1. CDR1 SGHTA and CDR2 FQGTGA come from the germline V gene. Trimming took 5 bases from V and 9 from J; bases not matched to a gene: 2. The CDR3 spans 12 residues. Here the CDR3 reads CASSRTGGTQYF. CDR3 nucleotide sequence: TGTGCCAGCAGCCGGACAGGGGGAACGCAGTATTTT.

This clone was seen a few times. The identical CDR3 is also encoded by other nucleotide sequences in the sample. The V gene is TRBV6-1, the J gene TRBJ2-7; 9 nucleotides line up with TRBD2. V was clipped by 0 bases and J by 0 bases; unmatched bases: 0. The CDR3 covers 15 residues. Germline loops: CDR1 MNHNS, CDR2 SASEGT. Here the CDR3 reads CASSEAAGGSYEQYV. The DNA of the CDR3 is TGTGCCAGCAGTGAAGCAGCGGGGGGCTCCTACGAGCAGTACGTC.

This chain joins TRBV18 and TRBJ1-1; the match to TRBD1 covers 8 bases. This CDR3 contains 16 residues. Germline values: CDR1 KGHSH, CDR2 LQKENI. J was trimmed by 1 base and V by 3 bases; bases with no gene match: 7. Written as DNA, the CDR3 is TGTGCCAGCTCACCCTATCAGGGGGCCTCGAACACTGAAGCTTTCTTT. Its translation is CASSPYQGASNTEAFF.

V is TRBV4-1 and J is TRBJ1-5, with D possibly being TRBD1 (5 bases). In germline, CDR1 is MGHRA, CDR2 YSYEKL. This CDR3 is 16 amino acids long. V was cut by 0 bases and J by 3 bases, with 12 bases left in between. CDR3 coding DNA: TGCGCCAGCAGCCAAGATTACGGCAGGGTCAATCAGCCCCAGCATTTT. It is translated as CASSQDYGRVNQPQHF.

For the CDR3, the DNA is TGTGCCAGCAGTGAAAGACGACAGACAAACTATGGCTACACCTTC. Translation: CASSERRQTNYGYTF. This chain links TRBV6-1 with TRBJ1-2, with a tentative D call TRBD1 (5 bases). Germline CDR1 MNHNS, CDR2 SASEGT. Trimming stripped 2 bases from V and 2 bases from J, with 12 bases between. There are 15 residues in the CDR3.